A selection of T cell receptor beta chains follows, all from one sample in a study of chemoradiotherapy in HPV16-positive cancers. Clones were read by immunoSEQ multiplex PCR, and TCRdb kept only the in-frame ones, dropping some. The sample holds 6,000 or so clones; 60% to 85% are singletons and the top ten take about 38%. The biological material was taken from a patient who underwent chemoradiotherapy. Receptor source: a human donor with HPV-associated anogenital cancer. The CDR3 runs from the conserved cysteine through the conserved F or W. A D gene is named only where the DNA matches it firmly. Size is stated for part of the rows, as once, few or many counts, or as a class when the clone is expanded.

CDR3 DNA,CDR3 protein,CDR3 length,V gene,D gene,clone size,J gene
TGTGCCAGCAGTATAAAACAGGGCTATGGGGCCAACGTCCTGACTTTC,CASSIKQGYGANVLTF,16,TRBV11-3,NA,NA,TRBJ2-6
TGTGCCAGCACCCGAGGGTTGAGGGGACAGCCCCAGCATTTT,CASTRGLRGQPQHF,14,TRBV7-2,NA,few,TRBJ1-5
TGTGCCAGCAGTCGACAGGGTAGGACCACCGGGGAGCTGTTTTTT,CASSRQGRTTGELFF,15,TRBV6-5,TRBD1,few,TRBJ2-2
TGTGCCTGGAACCGGGACAGCTTCCTTCGCTATGGCTACACCTTC,CAWNRDSFLRYGYTF,15,TRBV30,TRBD1,NA,TRBJ1-2
TGTGCCAGCAGCCTGGGGGGGTACTATGGCTACACCTTC,CASSLGGYYGYTF,13,TRBV5-6,NA,NA,TRBJ1-2
TGTGCCAGCAGCTCGACAGGGACTCAAGAGACCCAGTACTTC,CASSSTGTQETQYF,14,TRBV13,NA,NA,TRBJ2-5
TGTGCCAGCAGCCGGATGGGGGGATCGGCGTACGAGCAGTACTTC,CASSRMGGSAYEQYF,15,TRBV7-6,NA,NA,TRBJ2-7
TGTGCCAGCAGCCCCGGGGGGGGAGAGTTC,CASSPGGGEF,10,TRBV6-5,NA,NA,TRBJ1-2
TGTGCCAGCAGCTTACGGACTAGCGTTACCTACAATGAGCAGTTCTTC,CASSLRTSVTYNEQFF,16,TRBV5-4,TRBD2,NA,TRBJ2-1
TGTGCCAGCAGTGAAGCGATGGAGGGGGGACACACTGAAGCTTTCTTT,CASSEAMEGGHTEAFF,16,TRBV6-1,NA,NA,TRBJ1-1
TGCGCCAGCAGAAAGGTTCGGGCCGCGCAGACAGATACGCAGTATTTT,CASRKVRAAQTDTQYF,16,TRBV5-1,NA,NA,TRBJ2-3
TGTGCCAGCAGTGTTCAGGTGGGCACTGAAGCTTTCTTT,CASSVQVGTEAFF,13,TRBV6-1,NA,few,TRBJ1-1
TGTGCCAGCAGCCTTGGGGGCCTAGGACAGGGTAGTGAAAAACTGTTTTTT,CASSLGGLGQGSEKLFF,17,TRBV5-7,TRBD1,NA,TRBJ1-4
TGCGCCAGCAGCAGATTAGGGACCCGGACAGATACGCAGTATTTT,CASSRLGTRTDTQYF,15,TRBV4-1,NA,NA,TRBJ2-3
TGTGCCAGCAGCGGAGAAGGGACACTATACAATGAGCAGTTCTTC,CASSGEGTLYNEQFF,15,TRBV9,NA,NA,TRBJ2-1
TGTGCCAGCAGCCTAGCGGGGGTTTACACCGGGGAGCTGTTTTTT,CASSLAGVYTGELFF,15,TRBV14,TRBD2,NA,TRBJ2-2
TGTGCCAGCAGCCAAGATGGATACAGCGGGAGCCACGAGCAGTTCTTC,CASSQDGYSGSHEQFF,16,TRBV14,TRBD2,NA,TRBJ2-1
TGTGCCAGCAGCTTAGGCCAACGGGACAGGTCTTTGTTAAGCAATCAGCCCCAGCATTTT,CASSLGQRDRSLLSNQPQHF,20,TRBV11-3,TRBD1,NA,TRBJ1-5
TGTGCCAGCAGTTCTATTCGCGGGGGGGCTAATGAGCAGTTCTTC,CASSSIRGGANEQFF,15,TRBV2,TRBD2,NA,TRBJ2-1
TGTGCCAGCAGTACAAGGACAGACTTCTCAATCAATCAGCCCCAGCATTTT,CASSTRTDFSINQPQHF,17,TRBV28,NA,NA,TRBJ1-5
TGTGCCAGCAGCCCGGTCGTGGGGTCTGGAAACACCATATATTTT,CASSPVVGSGNTIYF,15,TRBV5-4,NA,NA,TRBJ1-3
TGTGCCAGCAGCGTAGGAGGGAGGGCCGCAGATACGCAGTATTTT,CASSVGGRAADTQYF,15,TRBV9,TRBD2,NA,TRBJ2-3
TGTGCCAGCTCAATCAGAACTGAAGCTTTCTTT,CASSIRTEAFF,11,TRBV18,NA,NA,TRBJ1-1
TGTGCCAGCAGCTTAGGCTCACGGCAAGAGACCCAGTACTTC,CASSLGSRQETQYF,14,TRBV7-2,NA,NA,TRBJ2-5
TGTGCCAGCTCACCATGGGGACGGAACACTGAAGCTTTCTTT,CASSPWGRNTEAFF,14,TRBV18,NA,NA,TRBJ1-1
TGTGCCAGCAGTGAAGGGGTCGGGCAGTACTTC,CASSEGVGQYF,11,TRBV6-1,NA,NA,TRBJ2-7
TGCGCCAGCAGCCAGACAGGGATCGATGGCTACACCTTC,CASSQTGIDGYTF,13,TRBV4-3,TRBD1,NA,TRBJ1-2
TGTGCCAGCAGCTTGAGGACCGGGACTAGCGTCTACGAGCAGTACTTC,CASSLRTGTSVYEQYF,16,TRBV5-6,TRBD2,NA,TRBJ2-7
TGTGCCAGCAGCTTAGCAGGGGGAAAAAATCAGCCCCAGCATTTT,CASSLAGGKNQPQHF,15,TRBV11-2,TRBD1,NA,TRBJ1-5
TGCGCCAGCAGCCAAGCAGGGAATCCGGGGGTGTTCGATGAGCAGTTCTTC,CASSQAGNPGVFDEQFF,17,TRBV4-3,NA,once,TRBJ2-1
TGTGCCAGCTCACCACTATGGCTAGCGGGTCTAAAGGGGAAGGGGAATGAGCAGTTCTTC,CASSPLWLAGLKGKGNEQFF,20,TRBV18,TRBD2,NA,TRBJ2-1
TGTGCCAACCAGCGGGGAGCGGGTGAAAAACTGTTTTTT,CANQRGAGEKLFF,13,TRBV2,NA,NA,TRBJ1-4
TGTGCCAGCTTGGAGGGGTCGAACTATGGCTACACCTTC,CASLEGSNYGYTF,13,TRBV6-6,NA,NA,TRBJ1-2
TGTGCCAGCAGCTTTGGCGACGTGGGTGAGCAGTTCTTC,CASSFGDVGEQFF,13,TRBV7-8,NA,NA,TRBJ2-1
TGTGCCAGCAGTGAACAGGGGCCCGGGGAGCTGTTTTTT,CASSEQGPGELFF,13,TRBV6-4,TRBD1,NA,TRBJ2-2
TGTGCCAGCAGCTCGTACTCGCAGGGGAGCGGCTACACCTTC,CASSSYSQGSGYTF,14,TRBV5-6,NA,NA,TRBJ1-2
TGTGCCATCAGTCGAGGGGGATTGAACACTGAAGCTTTCTTT,CAISRGGLNTEAFF,14,TRBV10-3,NA,few,TRBJ1-1
TGTGCCAGCAGTTTGTCCGCGATTTCCACTGAAGCTTTCTTT,CASSLSAISTEAFF,14,TRBV28,NA,few,TRBJ1-1
TGTGCCACCAGCCGAAGGACTAGCGGCTACAATGAGCAGTTCTTC,CATSRRTSGYNEQFF,15,TRBV15,TRBD2,NA,TRBJ2-1
TGTGCCAGCAGCTCGGGACTAGCGGGAGGGTGGTATACGCAGTATTTT,CASSSGLAGGWYTQYF,16,TRBV11-1,TRBD2,NA,TRBJ2-3
TGTGCCAGCAGTGAATTGGGCAGGGGCCGGTATAATTCACCCCTCCACTTT,CASSELGRGRYNSPLHF,17,TRBV25-1,NA,NA,TRBJ1-6
TGTGCCAGCAGCCCCCGAGCCGACACAGATACGCAGTATTTT,CASSPRADTDTQYF,14,TRBV7-2,NA,once,TRBJ2-3
TGTGCCTGGAGGCGGGGGCTAGGGGATAATTCACCCCTCCACTTT,CAWRRGLGDNSPLHF,15,TRBV30,NA,NA,TRBJ1-6
TGTGCCACCAGCAGTATGTTTGAAAAACTGTTTTTT,CATSSMFEKLFF,12,TRBV15,NA,NA,TRBJ1-4
TGTGCCAGCAGGCTGGCGGCGGGAACAGATACGCAGTATTTT,CASRLAAGTDTQYF,14,TRBV14,NA,NA,TRBJ2-3
TGTGCCAGTAGTATTGCCAGAAATCAGCCCCAGCATTTT,CASSIARNQPQHF,13,TRBV19,NA,NA,TRBJ1-5
TGTGCCAGCAGCTTAGCAAGGGGGAGGGTCTATGGCTACACCTTC,CASSLARGRVYGYTF,15,TRBV7-8,NA,NA,TRBJ1-2
TGTGCCAGCAACGCGGTTGGGGGGAGGTATAGCAATCAGCCCCAGCATTTT,CASNAVGGRYSNQPQHF,17,TRBV28,NA,NA,TRBJ1-5
TGTGCCAGCAGCCGTACAGGGTCTGGCGGGGAGCTGTTTTTT,CASSRTGSGGELFF,14,TRBV7-7,NA,NA,TRBJ2-2
TGTGCCAGCAGCGTAGGGGTCCGGGAGGGACGGGCTGGTACGCAGTATTTT,CASSVGVREGRAGTQYF,17,TRBV9,TRBD2,NA,TRBJ2-3
TGTGCCAGCAGCCATCCGGGACAGGGGAACACTGAAGCTTTCTTT,CASSHPGQGNTEAFF,15,TRBV6-1,TRBD1,NA,TRBJ1-1
TGTGCCAGCTCACCAGAATTCCTAGACCTTAATGAAAAACTGTTTTTT,CASSPEFLDLNEKLFF,16,TRBV18,NA,NA,TRBJ1-4
TGTGCCAGCACGATGACGGGGGGGCATTCGGGGGGTGAGCAGTTCTTC,CASTMTGGHSGGEQFF,16,TRBV2,TRBD2,NA,TRBJ2-1
TGTGCCAGCAGTTTACAGGGGTATGGCTACACCTTC,CASSLQGYGYTF,12,TRBV28,NA,NA,TRBJ1-2
TGTGCCAGCAGTTCGCTGTCCAAACCACTGGGTCAGCCCCAGCATTTT,CASSSLSKPLGQPQHF,16,TRBV6-6,NA,NA,TRBJ1-5
TGTGCCAGCTCACCTGACGACAGGGGCTGGTATGGCTACACCTTC,CASSPDDRGWYGYTF,15,TRBV18,TRBD1,NA,TRBJ1-2
TGTGCCAGCGAGCGCCCGACTAGCCCAGGGAATGAGCAGTTCTTC,CASERPTSPGNEQFF,15,TRBV6-6,TRBD2,NA,TRBJ2-1
TGCGCCAGCAGCCTCCAAGAGACCCAGTACTTC,CASSLQETQYF,11,TRBV5-1,NA,NA,TRBJ2-5
TGTGCCAGCAGCCGTGTGAACTCTGGAAACACCATATATTTT,CASSRVNSGNTIYF,14,TRBV11-3,NA,few,TRBJ1-3
TGTGCCAGCAGTCCCGTTCTAGCGGGGGCCTTCCTGATCAGCACAGATACGCAGTATTTT,CASSPVLAGAFLISTDTQYF,20,TRBV28,TRBD2,NA,TRBJ2-3